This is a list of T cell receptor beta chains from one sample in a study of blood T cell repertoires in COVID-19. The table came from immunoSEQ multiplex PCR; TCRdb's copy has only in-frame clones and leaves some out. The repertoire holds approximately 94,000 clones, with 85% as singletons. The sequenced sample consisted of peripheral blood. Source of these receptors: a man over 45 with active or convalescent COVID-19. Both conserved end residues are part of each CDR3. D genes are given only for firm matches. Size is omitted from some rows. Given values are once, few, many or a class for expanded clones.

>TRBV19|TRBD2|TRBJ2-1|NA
CASTSGRANYNEQFF
TGTGCCAGTACTAGCGGGAGGGCCAACTACAATGAGCAGTTCTTC
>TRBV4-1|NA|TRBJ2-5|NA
CASSQGLAGEETQYF
TGCGCCAGCAGCCAAGGTCTGGCAGGGGAGGAGACCCAGTACTTC
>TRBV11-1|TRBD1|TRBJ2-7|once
CASSFVQGAREQYF
TGTGCCAGCAGCTTCGTACAGGGGGCACGCGAGCAGTACTTC
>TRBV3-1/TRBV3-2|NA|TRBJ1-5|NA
CASSHWTENQPQHF
TGTGCCAGCAGCCACTGGACAGAAAATCAGCCCCAGCATTTT
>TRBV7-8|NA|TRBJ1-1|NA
CASSLTGRNTEAFF
TGTGCCAGCAGCTTGACGGGGAGGAACACTGAAGCTTTCTTT
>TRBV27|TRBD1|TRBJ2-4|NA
CASSSRTGFGIQYF
TGTGCCAGCAGTTCCCGGACAGGGTTTGGCATTCAGTACTTC
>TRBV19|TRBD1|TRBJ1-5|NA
CASRGQGHQPQHF
TGTGCCAGTAGGGGACAGGGCCATCAGCCCCAGCATTTT
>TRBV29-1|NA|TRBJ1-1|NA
CSVYDRTNTEAFF
TGCAGCGTTTACGACAGGACGAACACTGAAGCTTTCTTT
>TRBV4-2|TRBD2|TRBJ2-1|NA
CASSQETSTSYNEQFF
TGTGCCAGCAGCCAAGAGACTAGCACTTCCTACAATGAGCAGTTCTTC
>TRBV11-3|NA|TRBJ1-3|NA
CASSPEEARSGNTIYF
TGTGCCAGCAGCCCCGAGGAGGCTCGCTCTGGAAACACCATATATTTT
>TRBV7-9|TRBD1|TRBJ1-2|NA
CASSLVNRGRHYGYTF
TGTGCCAGCAGCTTAGTGAACAGGGGGCGTCACTATGGCTACACCTTC
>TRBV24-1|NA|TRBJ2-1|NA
CATSDFTGSSYNEQFF
TGTGCCACCAGTGATTTTACAGGCAGCTCCTACAATGAGCAGTTCTTC
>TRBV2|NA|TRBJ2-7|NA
CASLRDSLSYEQYF
TGTGCCAGCCTCCGGGACTCTCTATCCTACGAGCAGTACTTC
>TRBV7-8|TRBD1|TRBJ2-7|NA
CASSGGTGAYEQYF
TGTGCCAGCAGCGGGGGGACAGGGGCCTACGAGCAGTACTTC
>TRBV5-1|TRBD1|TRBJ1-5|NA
CASSTTDRESNQPQHF
TGCGCCAGCAGCACTACCGACAGGGAGAGCAATCAGCCCCAGCATTTT
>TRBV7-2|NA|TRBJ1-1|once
CASSFARGSTEAFF
TGTGCCAGCAGCTTTGCTAGGGGGTCGACTGAAGCTTTCTTT
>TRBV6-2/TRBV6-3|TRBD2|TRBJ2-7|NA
CASSFRQTSGSLYEQYF
TGTGCCAGCAGTTTTCGGCAGACTAGCGGGAGTCTCTACGAGCAGTACTTC
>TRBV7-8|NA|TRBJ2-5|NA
CASSLGTDQETQYF
TGTGCCAGCAGCTTAGGGACAGACCAAGAGACCCAGTACTTC
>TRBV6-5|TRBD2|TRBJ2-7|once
CASQGLAGAYEQYF
TGTGCCAGCCAGGGACTAGCGGGTGCCTACGAGCAGTACTTC
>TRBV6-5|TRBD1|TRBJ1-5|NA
CASGTGQYQPQHF
TGTGCCAGCGGGACAGGGCAATATCAGCCCCAGCATTTT
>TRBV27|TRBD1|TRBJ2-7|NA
CASSLWDSTPYEQYF
TGTGCCAGCAGTTTGTGGGACAGTACCCCCTACGAGCAGTACTTC
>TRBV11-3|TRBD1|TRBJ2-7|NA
CASSPTGDVREQYF
TGTGCCAGCAGCCCGACAGGGGACGTTCGCGAGCAGTACTTC
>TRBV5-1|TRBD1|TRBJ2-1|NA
CASSTGQGDEQFF
TGCGCCAGCAGCACGGGACAGGGAGATGAGCAGTTCTTC
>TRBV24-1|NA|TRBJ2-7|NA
CATSDLTDEQYF
TGTGCCACCAGTGATTTGACAGACGAGCAGTACTTC
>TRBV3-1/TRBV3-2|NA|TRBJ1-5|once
CASSQTRNNQPQHF
TGTGCCAGCAGCCAGACCAGGAACAATCAGCCCCAGCATTTT
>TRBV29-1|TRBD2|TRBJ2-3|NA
CSGLAATDTQYF
TGCAGCGGACTAGCGGCCACAGATACGCAGTATTTT
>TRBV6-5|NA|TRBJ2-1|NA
CASMPGSSYNEQFF
TGTGCCAGCATGCCAGGGTCCTCCTACAATGAGCAGTTCTTC
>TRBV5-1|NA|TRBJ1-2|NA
CASSPQGQQNYGYTF
TGCGCCAGCAGCCCCCAGGGACAACAGAACTATGGCTACACCTTC
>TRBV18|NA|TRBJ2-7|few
CASSPERGGYEQYF
TGTGCCAGCTCACCGGAACGGGGAGGCTACGAGCAGTACTTC
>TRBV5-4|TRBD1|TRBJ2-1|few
CASSTSGQYYNEQFF
TGTGCCAGCAGCACCTCGGGACAGTACTACAATGAGCAGTTCTTC
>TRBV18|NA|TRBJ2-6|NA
CASSPRLFVEGSGANVLTF
TGTGCCAGCTCACCCCGATTATTTGTCGAGGGCTCTGGGGCCAACGTCCTGACTTTC
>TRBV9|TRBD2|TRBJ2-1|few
CASSSQAGAENEQFF
TGTGCCAGCAGCTCCCAAGCGGGAGCTGAAAATGAGCAGTTCTTC
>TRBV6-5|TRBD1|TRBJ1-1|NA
CASSYRTGGGAEAFF
TGTGCCAGCAGTTACCGGACAGGGGGAGGGGCTGAAGCTTTCTTT
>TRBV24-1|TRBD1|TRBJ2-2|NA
CATSDPGQGQTGELFF
TGTGCCACCAGTGACCCTGGACAGGGGCAAACCGGGGAGCTGTTTTTT
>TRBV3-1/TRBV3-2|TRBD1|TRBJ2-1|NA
CASSQAGTGGFDEQFF
TGTGCCAGCAGCCAAGCCGGGACAGGGGGTTTCGATGAGCAGTTCTTC
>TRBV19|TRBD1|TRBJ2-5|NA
CASSITGGYETQYF
TGTGCCAGTAGTATAACAGGGGGCTACGAGACCCAGTACTTC
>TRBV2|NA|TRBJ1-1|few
CASMGGDTEAFF
TGTGCCAGCATGGGGGGGGATACTGAAGCTTTCTTT
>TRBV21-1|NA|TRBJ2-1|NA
CASSKGGEGAYNEQFF
TGTGCCAGCAGCAAAGGTGGGGAGGGGGCCTACAATGAGCAGTTCTTC
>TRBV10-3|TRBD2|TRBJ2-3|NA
CAARLADDHTDTQYF
TGTGCCGCCAGACTAGCGGACGATCACACAGATACGCAGTATTTT
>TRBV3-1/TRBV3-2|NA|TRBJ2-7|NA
CASSLLPYEQYF
TGTGCCAGCAGCCTACTTCCCTACGAGCAGTACTTC
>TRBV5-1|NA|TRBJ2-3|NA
CASTKHETSTDTQYF
TGCGCCAGCACCAAACATGAGACTAGCACAGATACGCAGTATTTT
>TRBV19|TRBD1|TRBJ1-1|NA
CASSIGGGPTEAFF
TGTGCCAGTAGTATTGGAGGGGGCCCCACTGAAGCTTTCTTT
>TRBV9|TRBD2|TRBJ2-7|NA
CASSVGASGRFYEQYF
TGTGCCAGCAGCGTAGGGGCTAGCGGGAGGTTCTACGAGCAGTACTTC
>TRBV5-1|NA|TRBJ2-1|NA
CASSLVRFLLNEQFF
TGCGCCAGCAGCTTGGTTAGATTTCTTCTCAATGAGCAGTTCTTC
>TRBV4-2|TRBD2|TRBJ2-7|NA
CASSLQAGGSYEQYF
TGTGCCAGCAGCCTCCAGGCGGGAGGCTCCTACGAGCAGTACTTC
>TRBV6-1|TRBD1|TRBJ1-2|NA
CASSDGTGDGYTF
TGTGCCAGCAGTGACGGGACAGGGGATGGCTACACCTTC
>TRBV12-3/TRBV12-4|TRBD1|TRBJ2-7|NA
CASRGTGIVKQYF
TGTGCCAGCAGGGGGACAGGGATCGTCAAGCAGTACTTC
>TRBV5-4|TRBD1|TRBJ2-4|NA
CASSSPGTATLQYF
TGTGCCAGCAGCTCCCCCGGGACAGCCACACTTCAGTACTTC
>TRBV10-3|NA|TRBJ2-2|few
CAISAALGGRSTGELFF
TGTGCCATCAGTGCGGCCTTGGGGGGACGCAGCACCGGGGAGCTGTTTTTT